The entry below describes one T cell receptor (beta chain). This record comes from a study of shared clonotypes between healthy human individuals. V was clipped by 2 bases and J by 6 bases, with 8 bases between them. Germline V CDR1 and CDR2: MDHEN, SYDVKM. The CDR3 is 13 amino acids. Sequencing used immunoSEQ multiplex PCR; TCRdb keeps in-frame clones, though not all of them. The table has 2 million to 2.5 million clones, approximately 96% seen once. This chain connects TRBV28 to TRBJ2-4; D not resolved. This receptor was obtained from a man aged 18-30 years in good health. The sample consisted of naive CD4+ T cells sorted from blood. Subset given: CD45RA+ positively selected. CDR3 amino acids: CASSLGGPNIQYF. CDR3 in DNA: TGTGCCAGCAGTTTAGGTGGTCCAAACATTCAGTACTTC.